Listed here are 20 T cell receptor beta chains from one sample, sequenced in a study of blood T cell repertoires in COVID-19. Only in-frame clones appear in the TCRdb table, and some are missing; sequencing was by immunoSEQ multiplex PCR. The sample records some 68,000 clones, 90% being singletons. Specimen: peripheral blood. The receptors originated from a man aged 45-65 years with COVID-19, enrolled during active disease.

The rearrangement joins TRBV10-2 to TRBJ1-1, with 8 bases that match TRBD1. The CDR3 extends over 12 amino acids. Trimming at V came to 7 bases and at J to 4 bases, leaving 2 bases not matched to a gene. Germline CDR1 reads WSHSY; CDR2 reads SAAADI. CDR3 sequence reads: CASTRGRTEAFF. CDR3 DNA sequence: TGCGCCAGCACCAGGGGGCGCACTGAAGCTTTCTTT.

This chain connects TRBV29-1 to TRBJ1-2, with D perhaps matching TRBD1 (5 bases). Trimming shortened V by 1 base and J by 5 bases, and 17 bases separated the two germline ends. Germline lookup yields CDR1 SQVTM and CDR2 ANQGSEA. This CDR3 comprises 15 residues. In DNA, the CDR3 is TGCAGCGTTGAAGGTGGCGGGGACGGGACTTATGGCTACACCTTC. Translated: CSVEGGGDGTYGYTF.

This clone was picked up one time. CDR3 protein: CASSRAGANVLTF. The CDR3 nucleotides read TGTGCCAGCAGCAGGGCTGGGGCCAACGTCCTGACTTTC. This chain connects TRBV12-3 or TRBV12-4 to TRBJ2-6, with TRBD1 as a possible D gene (5 bases). Trimming cost V 6 bases and J 2 bases, with 5 bases left between them. The CDR3 is 13 residues long.

This chain links TRBV19 with TRBJ1-2; the D gene is possibly TRBD1 (5 bases). Germline CDR1 is LNHDA and CDR2 is SQIVND (reference sequence). This CDR3 region has 13 residues. V shed 5 bases and J shed 3 bases, with 10 bases lying between them. In DNA form, the CDR3 reads TGTGCCAGTAGTTTGGGGCCTCACTATGGCTACACCTTC. This sequence encodes CASSLGPHYGYTF.

This clone was detected a few times. The chain combines TRBV10-3 with TRBJ2-7; tentative D call: TRBD1 (5 bases). The CDR3 totals 13 residues. Germline CDR1 and CDR2: ENHRY and SYGVKD. The V gene lost 4 bases and the J gene lost 5 bases, with 12 bases spanning the gap. The CDR3 nucleotides read TGTGCCATCAGTGCAGGGAATAAGCACGAGCAGTACTTC. Its protein product is CAISAGNKHEQYF.

This clone was detected only a few times. This chain connects TRBV9 to TRBJ2-2; 9 bases fit TRBD1. V was clipped by 4 bases and J by 3 bases; unmatched bases: 7. Per the germline V gene, CDR1 is SGDLS and CDR2 is YYNGEE. The length of the CDR3 is 16 residues. The CDR3: CASSPQGTGYTGELFF. The CDR3 DNA is TGTGCCAGCAGCCCCCAAGGGACAGGGTACACCGGGGAGCTGTTTTTT.

The gene calls are TRBV7-3 and TRBJ2-7, with TRBD1 identical over 9 bases. Germline CDR1 is SGHTA and CDR2 is FQGTGA. CDR3 length equals 15 residues. The V and J ends lost 0 bases and 5 bases, in that order; junction bases with no gene match: 5. Here the CDR3 DNA reads TGTGCCAGCAGCTTAACCCACAGGGGGCACCACGAGCAGTACTTC. Translating gives CASSLTHRGHHEQYF.

The V gene is TRBV27, the J gene TRBJ1-5; D gene ambiguous. CDR1 is MNHEY, CDR2 SMNVEV, per germline (reference sequence). V was clipped by 3 bases and J by 8 bases, with 11 bases between them. The CDR3 loop spans 13 amino acids. The CDR3, as DNA: TGTGCCAGCAGTTTCACTCTGGGCAAGCCCCAGCATTTT. Protein sequence: CASSFTLGKPQHF.

The rearrangement uses TRBV7-9 and TRBJ1-1; 9 bases match TRBD1. The CDR3 is 15 residues long. Germline V gives CDR1 SEHNR, CDR2 FQNEAQ (reference sequence). V gave up 4 bases and J gave up 6 bases; unmatched junction bases: 9. CDR3 nucleotide sequence: TGTGCCAGCAGCTCAGACAGGGGGTATGGAGCTGAAGCTTTCTTT. Translating gives CASSSDRGYGAEAFF.

The genes are TRBV24-1 and TRBJ2-1, with 7 positions matching TRBD2. Germline values: CDR1 KGHDR, CDR2 SFDVKD. The trim removed 3 bases at V and 8 bases at J, leaving 9 bases unmatched. This CDR3 spans 15 amino acids. CDR3 coding DNA: TGTGCCACCAGTGATCCTAGGACTAGTGGCGATGAGCAGTTCTTC. Protein sequence: CATSDPRTSGDEQFF.

The chain combines TRBV4-1 with TRBJ2-7; TRBD1 might be the D (5 bases). Germline CDR1 is MGHRA and CDR2 is YSYEKL. V was pared by 2 bases and J by 0 bases, with 8 bases between. The CDR3 has 14 amino acids. CDR3 loop: CASSQPTDSYEQYF. The DNA for the CDR3 is TGCGCCAGCAGCCAACCGACAGACTCCTACGAGCAGTACTTC.

The chain links TRBV28 to TRBJ2-2; possible D gene TRBD2, 8 bases. Germline V gene lookup returns CDR1 MDHEN and CDR2 SYDVKM. The V and J ends lost 0 bases and 6 bases respectively, with 17 bases between them. The CDR3 has 17 amino acids. CDR3 nucleotides: TGTGCCAGCAGTTTATGGGGGCTCGGGAGGGGGCCCGGGGAGCTGTTTTTT. Translated: CASSLWGLGRGPGELFF. The full variable domain, with the rest looked up from reference TRBV28 and TRBJ2-2, is DVKVTQSSRYLVKRTGEKVFLECVQDMDHENMFWYRQDPGLGLRLIYFSYDVKMKEKGDIPEGYSVSREKKERFSLILESASTNQTSMYLCASSLWGLGRGPGELFFGEGSRLTVL.

The V call is TRBV19, the J call TRBJ1-5, with 9 bases fitting TRBD1. The CDR3 loop spans 18 amino acids. From germline, CDR1 is LNHDA and CDR2 SQIVND (reference sequence). V shed 5 bases and J 11 bases; nucleotides not matched to a gene: 22. The CDR3 spells CASSLRGQGIMGLGAQHF. DNA for the CDR3: TGTGCCAGTAGTCTAAGGGGACAGGGAATTATGGGACTTGGGGCCCAGCATTTT.

The V gene is TRBV6-5, the J gene TRBJ2-2, with TRBD2 matching 8 bases. The germline gives CDR1 MNHEY, CDR2 SVGAGI. The CDR3 totals 16 residues. V was clipped by 2 bases and J by 4 bases; unmatched bases: 6. In DNA form, the CDR3 reads TGTGCCAGCAGTTACCCACGGGAGGGCTTCACCGGGGAGCTGTTTTTT. It translates to CASSYPREGFTGELFF.

The gene calls are TRBV18 and TRBJ1-1, with 9 bases identical to TRBD1. The CDR3 totals 19 residues. V dropped 1 base and J dropped 5; count of bases not matched to a gene: 17. Germline values: CDR1 KGHSH, CDR2 LQKENI. Here the CDR3 reads CASSPLSPLTGGKGTEAFF. The CDR3 DNA follows: TGTGCCAGCTCACCACTTTCCCCCCTGACAGGGGGTAAGGGAACTGAAGCTTTCTTT.

The chain recombines TRBV7-2 with TRBJ1-3, with 8 positions matching TRBD1. V shed 1 base, J shed 7 bases, and the junction held 9 bases outside the gene matches. Germline-derived CDR1 and CDR2 are SGHTA and FQGNSA. The CDR3 sequence is 16 residues long. The CDR3 is CASSLVGRGRRNTIYF. The CDR3 coding sequence is TGTGCCAGCAGCTTAGTCGGCAGGGGGCGAAGGAACACCATATATTTT.

This sequence joins TRBV5-4 and TRBJ2-1; D is ambiguous. V lost 0 bases and J 4 bases, leaving 5 bases between the germline ends. The CDR3 has 13 amino acids. The V gene's germline CDR1 is SGHNT and CDR2 YYREEE (reference sequence). This chain's CDR3 is CASSLDSYNEQFF. CDR3 nucleotides: TGTGCCAGCAGCTTGGACAGTTACAATGAGCAGTTCTTC.

This chain links TRBV7-3 with TRBJ2-1, with D perhaps matching TRBD2 (5 bases). CDR3 length: 16 residues. From germline, CDR1 is SGHTA and CDR2 FQGTGA. Trimming pared 1 base from V and 0 bases from J, leaving 10 bases between. CDR3 in DNA: TGTGCCAGCAGCTTAATCGGTGGGAGCTCCTACAATGAGCAGTTCTTC. Amino acids: CASSLIGGSSYNEQFF.

CDR3 nucleotides: TGTGCCAGTAGTAGGCTAGGCAGGGGTGATGAAAAACTGTTTTTT. This sequence encodes CASSRLGRGDEKLFF. The chain employs TRBV19 and TRBJ1-4, with D tentatively TRBD1 (6 bases). Trimming pared 4 bases from V and 6 bases from J, leaving 15 bases between. Germline V gene data show CDR1 as LNHDA and CDR2 as SQIVND (reference sequence). The CDR3 is 15 residues long.

The CDR3 here is CASSMQRTSGRETQYF. The CDR3 coding sequence is TGTGCCAGTAGTATGCAGAGGACTAGCGGGAGAGAGACCCAGTACTTC. The chain uses TRBV19 and TRBJ2-5, with 13 nucleotides matching TRBD2. CDR1 is LNHDA and CDR2 is SQIVND in the germline V gene (reference sequence). With 3 bases clipped from V and 4 bases from J, the junction kept 5 bases outside the gene matches. The CDR3 runs to 16 residues.